One and the same sample provided the 16 T cell receptor beta chains below, sequenced in a study of graft-versus-host responses after intestinal transplantation. The protocol was immunoSEQ multiplex PCR, while the TCRdb copy is restricted to in-frame clones and leaves out a portion. The sample contains around 71,000 clones, roughly 92% of which appear only once. The sample here was bone marrow, taken 734 days after intestinal transplantation. Source of these receptors: a human patient who received an intestinal transplant, so some T cells may come from the graft donor.

The chain joins TRBV7-2 to TRBJ1-1, with D unclear. The CDR3 length is 12 residues. Germline V gives CDR1 SGHTA, CDR2 FQGNSA. V was pared by 5 bases and J by 4 bases, with 8 bases between. Here the CDR3 DNA reads TGTGCCAGCAGCCGGCGGAGCACTGAAGCTTTCTTT. Its protein product is CASSRRSTEAFF.

V usage is TRBV6-5 and J usage is TRBJ1-5; D gene unclear. Germline V gene data show CDR1 as MNHEY and CDR2 as SVGAGI. This CDR3 contains 14 residues. Trimming removed 6 bases at V and 5 bases at J, with 14 bases between. CDR3: CASSRGSSDQPQHF. Written as DNA, the CDR3 is TGTGCCAGCAGCCGAGGGTCGAGTGATCAGCCCCAGCATTTT.

This chain joins TRBV5-4 and TRBJ1-6, with D hard to call. Germline V gives CDR1 SGHNT, CDR2 YYREEE (reference sequence). Trimming left V 4 bases short and J 8 bases short, with 13 bases between. The CDR3 runs to 14 residues. DNA for the CDR3: TGTGCCAGCAGCGTCGTGGGTGGGGATTCACCCCTCCACTTT. Its protein is CASSVVGGDSPLHF.

The J gene is TRBJ1-2, the V gene TRBV7-2, with D uncertain. CDR3 length equals 11 residues. V was clipped by 2 bases and J by 8 bases, with 6 bases between them. CDR1 and CDR2 from the germline V gene are SGHTA and FQGNSA. The CDR3 here is CASSLHVGYTF. As DNA, the CDR3 is TGTGCCAGCAGCTTACATGTCGGCTACACCTTC.

The chain uses TRBV5-1 and TRBJ1-2; 8 bases match TRBD1. In germline, CDR1 is SGHRS, CDR2 YFSETQ. V shed 4 bases and J 2 bases; nucleotides not matched to a gene: 7. The CDR3 is made up of 15 amino acids. CDR3 bases: TGCGCCAGCAGCAGCTTACAGGGGGGGAACTATGGCTACACCTTC. As protein: CASSSLQGGNYGYTF.

This sequence joins TRBV6-5 and TRBJ2-7; D remains unclear. Germline V lookup: CDR1 MNHEY, CDR2 SVGAGI. V lost 4 bases and J 6 bases, leaving 7 bases between the germline ends. CDR3 length: 11 amino acids. The CDR3 coding sequence is TGTGCCAGCAGTTGGGCCTCCGAGCAGTACTTC. Its translation is CASSWASEQYF.

This sequence joins TRBV14 and TRBJ2-1; D might be TRBD2 (5 bases). CDR3 length: 12 amino acids. V lost 4 bases, J lost 10 bases, and 11 bases lay in between. Germline CDR1 is SGHDN and CDR2 is FVKESK. The CDR3 bases are TGTGCCAGCAGCCGGCGGGCTAACGAGCAGTTCTTC. This encodes CASSRRANEQFF.

The V and J genes are TRBV29-1 and TRBJ1-1, with D uncertain. The V end was cut by 0 bases, the J end by 1 base, with 9 bases between. This CDR3 has 14 amino acids. CDR1 is SQVTM and CDR2 is ANQGSEA in the germline V gene. This CDR3 is CSVEDWVQNTEAFF. The CDR3, as DNA: TGCAGCGTTGAAGATTGGGTGCAGAACACTGAAGCTTTCTTT. The whole variable domain, remainder taken from reference TRBV29-1 and TRBJ1-1, is SAVISQKPSRDICQRGTSLTIQCQVDSQVTMMFWYRQQPGQSLTLIATANQGSEATYESGFVIDKFPISRPNLTFSTLTVSNMSPEDSSIYLCSVEDWVQNTEAFFGQGTRLTVV.

This chain connects TRBV30 to TRBJ1-4; D not certain. In germline, CDR1 is GTSNPN, CDR2 SVGIG (reference sequence). This CDR3 is built from 11 residues. Trimming took 5 bases from V and 8 from J, leaving 9 bases between them. The CDR3 reads CAWSSGEKLFF. CDR3 coding DNA: TGTGCCTGGTCCTCCGGAGAAAAACTGTTTTTT.

The chain joins TRBV7-6 to TRBJ2-3; 9 bases map to TRBD1. Germline trimming cut 4 bases from V and 4 bases from J; bases unmatched to any gene: 6. The CDR3 is made up of 15 amino acids. CDR1 SGHVS and CDR2 FNYEAQ come from the germline V gene. CDR3 sequence reads: CASSWDRAPSDTQYF. The CDR3 region has the DNA TGTGCCAGCAGCTGGGACAGGGCACCCTCAGATACGCAGTATTTT.

The gene calls are TRBV27 and TRBJ1-2; D perhaps matches TRBD1 (5 bases). Germline V CDR1 and CDR2: MNHEY, SMNVEV (reference sequence). Trimming pared 6 bases from V and 2 bases from J, leaving 19 bases between. The CDR3 is made up of 16 amino acids. CDR3 bases: TGTGCCAGCAGCACATTTACTGGGACGTCAAACTATGGCTACACCTTC. Translated, it gives CASSTFTGTSNYGYTF.

The chain employs TRBV6-1 and TRBJ2-7; maybe TRBD2 (5 bases). The CDR3 spans 14 residues. The germline V gene has CDR1 MNHNS and CDR2 SASEGT. Trimming pared 2 bases from V and 3 bases from J, leaving 11 bases between. The CDR3 nucleotides are TGTGCCAGCAGTGAAACCGGGGTTGGCTACGAGCAGTACTTC. Residues: CASSETGVGYEQYF.

This chain links TRBV7-9 with TRBJ2-3, with no clear D. Germline V gives CDR1 SEHNR, CDR2 FQNEAQ (reference sequence). The CDR3 contains 15 residues. V dropped 4 bases and J dropped 2 bases, with 13 bases sitting between them. This CDR3 reads CASSSLTRPTDTQYF. The CDR3 DNA reads TGTGCCAGCAGCTCCTTGACACGACCCACAGATACGCAGTATTTT.

The chain joins TRBV29-1 to TRBJ2-2; TRBD1 matches at 7 bases. V shed 5 bases and J 6 bases; nucleotides not matched to a gene: 9. The CDR3 consists of 14 residues. The germline V gene encodes CDR1 SQVTM and CDR2 ANQGSEA. The CDR3 loop is CSVFLGGWAGELFF. The CDR3 DNA follows: TGCAGCGTTTTCCTAGGGGGCTGGGCCGGGGAGCTGTTTTTT.

The chain recombines TRBV5-4 with TRBJ2-7; 7 bases agree with TRBD2. Losses at the gene ends were 3 bases for V and 0 bases for J; bases not matched to a gene: 6. CDR1 is SGHNT, CDR2 YYREEE, per germline (reference sequence). The CDR3 has 15 amino acids. The CDR3 protein is CASSSRTRGSYEQYF. The CDR3, as DNA: TGTGCCAGCAGCTCCCGGACTAGAGGCTCCTACGAGCAGTACTTC.

The chain is built from TRBV7-6 and TRBJ2-2; no definite D call. The CDR3 is 15 amino acids. Germline V CDR1 and CDR2: SGHVS, FNYEAQ. V lost 1 base to trimming and J lost 8 bases, with 14 bases between them. The CDR3 sequence is CASSLVPAPSGELFF. The CDR3 DNA follows: TGTGCCAGCAGCTTAGTCCCGGCCCCCTCAGGGGAGCTGTTTTTT.